Following are 26 T cell receptor beta chains from one sample sequenced in a study of Ad26.COV2.S vaccination and SARS-CoV-2 variants. Treatment meaning: some 19 received Ad26.COV2.S at low or high dose, single or two shots; 5 received placebo; per-sample allocation not given. Vaccine and placebo recipients were sampled on day 63 after the first injection. Profiling relied on immunoSEQ multiplex PCR, and the TCRdb table lists in-frame clones only, not all of them. The profile shows about 350,000 clones, approximately 90% of them singletons. This material consisted of peripheral blood, taken in a trial of Ad26.COV2.S vaccine versus placebo. These receptors were taken from a person between 18 and 65 years old who received the Ad26.COV2.S COVID-19 vaccine or a placebo.

The genes are TRBV7-9 and TRBJ1-3, with 7 positions matching TRBD1. Per germline, CDR1 SEHNR and CDR2 FQNEAQ (reference sequence). V trimming: 5 bases; J trimming: 2 bases; junction bases outside the gene matches: 6. The CDR3 spans 15 residues. Written as DNA, the CDR3 is TGTGCCAGCAGCCAGCTCGGGACAGCTGGAAACACCATATATTTT. This gives the protein CASSQLGTAGNTIYF.

CDR3 DNA: TGTGCCAGCAGCCAGGGGGTCCAAGAGACCCAGTACTTC. Its protein product is CASSQGVQETQYF. The chain is built from TRBV11-2 and TRBJ2-5; 7 bases line up with TRBD1. Per germline, CDR1 SGHAT and CDR2 FQNNGV. V lost 5 bases, J lost 1 base, and 1 base stayed unmatched. This CDR3 contains 13 residues.

The chain employs TRBV27 and TRBJ1-2, with D maybe TRBD1 (6 bases). Per the germline V gene, CDR1 is MNHEY and CDR2 is SMNVEV (reference sequence). This CDR3 contains 15 residues. V was trimmed by 6 bases and J by 6 bases, leaving 20 bases between them. The CDR3 loop is CASRAGVLPSNGYTF. CDR3 sequence (DNA): TGTGCCAGCAGGGCAGGGGTACTGCCGAGCAATGGCTACACCTTC.

J is TRBJ2-7 and V is TRBV19; perhaps TRBD2 as D (5 bases). Germline V gives CDR1 LNHDA, CDR2 SQIVND (reference sequence). V lost 5 bases and J lost 3, with 11 bases in between. This CDR3 contains 13 residues. CDR3 nucleotides: TGTGCCAGTAGTGCGGGCACCAGCTACGAGCAGTACTTC. Translating gives CASSAGTSYEQYF.

The chain couples TRBV5-1 to TRBJ1-5; 7 bases are a match to TRBD1. After removal of 0 bases from V and 7 bases from J, the junction contained 10 bases not matched to a gene. Per germline, CDR1 SGHRS and CDR2 YFSETQ. This CDR3 has 16 amino acids. The CDR3 spells CASSLGGLQGRQPQHF. The CDR3 coding sequence is TGCGCCAGCAGCTTGGGGGGGCTACAGGGGCGCCAGCCCCAGCATTTT.

The V gene is TRBV24-1, the J gene TRBJ1-1; D is unclear. The germline gives CDR1 KGHDR, CDR2 SFDVKD. This CDR3 spans 13 amino acids. The V end lost 2 bases, the J end lost 6 bases, and 9 bases lay between the germline ends. CDR3 amino acids: CATSDSAGAEAFF. The CDR3, as DNA: TGTGCCACCAGTGATTCGGCTGGCGCTGAAGCTTTCTTT.

The chain links TRBV19 to TRBJ1-1; perhaps TRBD1 as D (5 bases). This CDR3 contains 13 residues. V lost 5 bases to trimming and J lost 5 bases, with 12 bases between them. The V gene's germline CDR1 is LNHDA and CDR2 SQIVND (reference sequence). As DNA, the CDR3 is TGTGCCAGTAGTCTCGGGGGTGGGACTGAAGCTTTCTTT. Protein product: CASSLGGGTEAFF.

The chain has TRBV9 and TRBJ2-1; no reliable D call. The CDR3 is 15 amino acids. Trimming shortened V by 3 bases and J by 2 bases, and 12 bases separated the two germline ends. CDR1 is SGDLS and CDR2 is YYNGEE in the germline V gene. The CDR3: CASSADSLPYNEQFF. The CDR3 DNA reads TGTGCCAGCAGCGCTGACTCATTGCCCTACAATGAGCAGTTCTTC. Full variable domain (outside the CDR3, taken from reference TRBV9 and TRBJ2-1): DSGVTQTPKHLITATGQRVTLRCSPRSGDLSVYWYQQSLDQGLQFLIQYYNGEERAKGNILERFSAQQFPDLHSELNLSSLELGDSALYFCASSADSLPYNEQFFGPGTRLTVL.

The genes are TRBV27 and TRBJ2-7; TRBD1 might be the D (6 bases). Germline CDR1 reads MNHEY; CDR2 reads SMNVEV (reference sequence). This CDR3 region has 14 residues. With 2 bases removed from V and 6 bases from J, the gap between germline ends came to 14 bases. As DNA, the CDR3 is TGTGCCAGCAGTTTAGTTAATCAGGGGACCGAGCAGTACTTC. Translating it yields CASSLVNQGTEQYF.

The V call is TRBV5-1, the J call TRBJ2-2; TRBD1 agrees at 9 bases. Germline trimming cut 1 base from V and 4 bases from J; bases unmatched to any gene: 5. The CDR3 has 16 amino acids. Germline V gene data show CDR1 as SGHRS and CDR2 as YFSETQ. The CDR3 sequence: CASSLSGQGPTGELFF. The CDR3 DNA reads as TGCGCCAGCAGCTTGAGCGGACAGGGGCCCACCGGGGAGCTGTTTTTT.

The chain uses TRBV28 and TRBJ1-1; D is ambiguous. The CDR3 sequence is 14 residues long. V gave up 2 bases and J gave up 4 bases, with 11 bases separating them. CDR1 and CDR2 from the germline V gene are MDHEN and SYDVKM. Written as DNA, the CDR3 is TGTGCCAGCAGTTTAAGCAACAGAGGCACTGAAGCTTTCTTT. Translated: CASSLSNRGTEAFF.

This clone was detected only once. The rearrangement uses TRBV6-5 and TRBJ1-1, with a tentative D call TRBD1 (6 bases). The CDR3 is 12 residues long. V gave up 4 bases and J gave up 7 bases, with 10 bases separating them. Germline CDR1 reads MNHEY; CDR2 reads SVGAGI. CDR3 loop: CASSSQGFEAFF. The CDR3 DNA reads as TGTGCCAGCAGTTCACAGGGTTTTGAAGCTTTCTTT.

The genes are TRBV4-3 and TRBJ2-7; 10 bases match TRBD1. Germline V CDR1 and CDR2: LGHNA, YSLEER. CDR3 length: 15 amino acids. J gave up 2 bases and V 3 bases, and 4 bases lay outside the gene matches. The DNA of the CDR3 is TGCGCCAGCAGCCACTCGGACAGGGGGACCTACGAGCAGTACTTC. Protein product: CASSHSDRGTYEQYF.

V and J are TRBV14 and TRBJ2-1; 10 bases align to TRBD1. The trim removed 7 bases at V and 2 bases at J, leaving 5 bases unmatched. This CDR3 is built from 15 residues. Germline CDR1 is SGHDN and CDR2 is FVKESK. The CDR3 DNA follows: TGTGCCAGCACCCCTGACAGGGGGCCCTACAATGAGCAGTTCTTC. Amino acid sequence: CASTPDRGPYNEQFF.

Regarding this clone: The junction departs from the called germline gene at one end, perhaps through a read error. The chain combines TRBV27 with TRBJ1-5; tentatively, D is TRBD1 (5 bases). The germline V gene encodes CDR1 MNHEY and CDR2 SMNVEV (reference sequence). This CDR3 comprises 15 residues. CDR3 DNA sequence: TGTGCCAGTAGTTTCGTACAGGATAGCAATCAGCCCCAGCATTTT. Its protein is CASSFVQDSNQPQHF.

The chain couples TRBV5-1 to TRBJ2-3; 8 bases agree with TRBD2. Trimming at V came to 9 bases and at J to 4 bases, leaving 19 bases not matched to a gene. CDR1 and CDR2 (germline): SGHRS, YFSETQ. The CDR3 is 17 amino acids. CDR3 protein: CATSPTFRGGRADTQYF. The CDR3 nucleotides are TGCGCCACCTCACCGACCTTTCGGGGGGGGCGGGCAGATACGCAGTATTTT.

The chain couples TRBV6-4 to TRBJ1-1; tentatively, D is TRBD1 (5 bases). Germline V CDR1 and CDR2: MRHNA, SNTAGT. Trimming shortened V by 6 bases and J by 0 bases, and 8 bases separated the two germline ends. The CDR3 totals 13 residues. The CDR3 is CASSRDLNTEAFF. Written as DNA, the CDR3 is TGTGCCAGCAGCAGGGACCTGAACACTGAAGCTTTCTTT.

V usage is TRBV7-9 and J usage is TRBJ1-3, with a weak D call TRBD1 (6 bases). Germline V gene lookup returns CDR1 SEHNR and CDR2 FQNEAQ (reference sequence). Trimming pared 1 base from V and 2 bases from J, leaving 12 bases between. The CDR3 runs to 16 residues. The chain's CDR3 is CASSLVSGAAGNTIYF. For the CDR3, the DNA is TGTGCCAGCAGCTTAGTTTCGGGGGCCGCTGGAAACACCATATATTTT.

The count of this clone is one. This rearrangement joins TRBV28 to TRBJ2-4, with D perhaps matching TRBD1 or TRBD2 (5 bases each). The ends were cut back, 6 bases at V and 1 base at J, with 16 bases in the middle. CDR1 and CDR2 (germline): MDHEN, SYDVKM. The CDR3 is 16 amino acids. The CDR3 nucleotides read TGTGCCAGCAGGCCAGACCCGGGGACGGCCAAAAACATTCAGTACTTC. It yields the protein CASRPDPGTAKNIQYF.

V is TRBV30 and J is TRBJ2-6; D gene unclear. The CDR3 length is 14 residues. Trimming shortened V by 0 bases and J by 0 bases, and 3 bases separated the two germline ends. Per the germline V gene, CDR1 is GTSNPN and CDR2 is SVGIG (reference sequence). CDR3 region: CAWSVLSGANVLTF. As DNA, the CDR3 is TGTGCCTGGAGTGTACTCTCTGGGGCCAACGTCCTGACTTTC. Full variable domain (missing parts from reference TRBV30 and TRBJ2-6): SQTIHQWPATLVQPVGSPLSLECTVEGTSNPNLYWYRQAAGRGLQLLFYSVGIGQISSEVPQNLSASRPQDRQFILSSKKLLLSDSGFYLCAWSVLSGANVLTFGAGSRLTVL.

V and J are TRBV10-3 and TRBJ2-7, with TRBD1 matching 11 bases. V shed 10 bases and J 6 bases; nucleotides not matched to a gene: 5. This CDR3 spans 12 amino acids. Germline lookup yields CDR1 ENHRY and CDR2 SYGVKD. The DNA for the CDR3 is TGTGCCACCGGACAGGGGGCCGTCGAGCAGTACTTC. It translates to CATGQGAVEQYF.

The V gene is TRBV27, the J gene TRBJ2-1, with 11 bases lining up with TRBD1. Germline lookup yields CDR1 MNHEY and CDR2 SMNVEV (reference sequence). The CDR3 covers 17 residues. V gave up 4 bases and J gave up 3 bases; unmatched junction bases: 8. CDR3 in DNA: TGTGCCAGCAGTTCCACGGGGACAGGGGGTTTCTACAATGAGCAGTTCTTC. This sequence encodes CASSSTGTGGFYNEQFF.

This chain joins TRBV18 and TRBJ1-1; 7 nucleotides line up with TRBD1. Germline V lookup: CDR1 KGHSH, CDR2 LQKENI. The CDR3 loop spans 20 amino acids. With 3 bases clipped from V and 3 bases from J, the junction kept 22 bases outside the gene matches. The DNA for the CDR3 is TGTGCCAGCTCACCGGCGGACAGGTCTCGTACCCCGAAGGTAGACACTGAAGCTTTCTTT. It yields the protein CASSPADRSRTPKVDTEAFF. Based on the CDR3 plus reference TRBV18 and TRBJ1-1, the full variable domain is NAGVMQNPRHLVRRRGQEARLRCSPMKGHSHVYWYRQLPEEGLKFMVYLQKENIIDESGMPKERFSAEFPKEGPSILRIQQVVRGDSAAYFCASSPADRSRTPKVDTEAFFGQGTRLTVV.

The genes are TRBV19 and TRBJ1-2, with D unresolved. The V gene's germline CDR1 is LNHDA and CDR2 SQIVND (reference sequence). The V gene lost 5 bases and the J gene lost 4 bases, with 14 bases spanning the gap. The CDR3 runs 14 residues. CDR3 nucleotide sequence: TGTGCCAGTAGTCCGGGGTGGGCCCTCTATGGCTACACCTTC. Translation: CASSPGWALYGYTF.

The chain links TRBV11-2 to TRBJ2-2, with D possibly called TRBD1 or TRBD2 (5 bases each). Trimming stripped 6 bases from V and 1 base from J, with 18 bases between. Germline lookup yields CDR1 SGHAT and CDR2 FQNNGV. The CDR3 spans 17 residues. CDR3 DNA sequence: TGTGCCAGCAGTCCTAACCCGGGACGGAGGAACACCGGGGAGCTGTTTTTT. Translated, it gives CASSPNPGRRNTGELFF.

This clone was found many times. The sample holds other DNA sequences that translate to the same CDR3. The chain combines TRBV19 with TRBJ1-2, with a possible D match to TRBD1 (6 bases). The CDR3 has 14 residues. Trimming removed 5 bases from V and 5 bases from J, with 15 bases in between. The V gene's germline CDR1 is LNHDA and CDR2 SQIVND (reference sequence). The CDR3 reads CASSPRGQGYGYTF. The CDR3 nucleotides read TGTGCCAGTAGTCCCCGGGGGCAGGGGTATGGCTACACCTTC.